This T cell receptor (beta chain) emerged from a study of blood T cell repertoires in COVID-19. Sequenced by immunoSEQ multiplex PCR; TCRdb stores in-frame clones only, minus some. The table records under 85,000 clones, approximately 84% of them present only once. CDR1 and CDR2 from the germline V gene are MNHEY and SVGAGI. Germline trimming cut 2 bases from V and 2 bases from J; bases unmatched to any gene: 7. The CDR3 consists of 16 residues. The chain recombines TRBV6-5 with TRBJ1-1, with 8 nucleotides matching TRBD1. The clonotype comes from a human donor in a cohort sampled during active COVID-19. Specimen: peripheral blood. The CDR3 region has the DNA TGTGCCAGCAGTTACAAAACGACAGGGGTAAACACTGAAGCTTTCTTT. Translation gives CASSYKTTGVNTEAFF.